This T cell receptor (beta chain) was sequenced during a study of beta chain features in type 1 diabetes. On the study more broadly: Patient and healthy donor groups were alike in age, gender and cell yields. General observations from the study: Relative to healthy donors, patients appeared to have naive, central memory and Treg TCRB repertoires that were more similar. People with Type 1 diabetes carried modestly yet significantly shorter TCRB CDR3s in all four CD4+ subsets.

Expressed TCRB transcripts got sequenced, as all isolated RNA was reverse transcribed. Using immunoSEQ multiplex PCR, the repertoire was profiled, and TCRdb retains in-frame clones only, with some absent. The sample holds roughly 330,000 clones, roughly 13% seen once. In this sample, this clone turned up a few times. No antigen is known for it. The sequenced sample was naive CD4+ T cells from blood. This receptor was obtained from a young woman with type 1 diabetes.

The CDR3 is CAVGFREDNEQFF. The DNA of the CDR3 is TGTGCCGTGGGATTCCGGGAAGACAATGAGCAGTTCTTC. The chain links TRBV10-3 to TRBJ2-1, with D perhaps matching TRBD2 (5 bases). V lost 11 bases, J lost 5 bases, and 16 bases lay in between. Germline-derived CDR1 and CDR2 are ENHRY and SYGVKD. This CDR3 region has 13 residues.